Below are 32 T cell receptor beta chains sequenced from a single sample in a study of blood T cells in healthy people across ages. It was with a sample-barcoded 5' primer and a J-beta primer mix that a second PCR of about 6 to 12 cycles was run. Each CDR3 protein gets one entry after TCRdb re-called the 5' RACE reads with MiXCR. The table records more than 500,000 distinct CDR3 sequences, around a quarter of them present only once. These data were also reused for a study on T cells of mothers and their children.

Sequenced: blood. These receptors were collected from a boy aged 2 to 10 in good health.

This sequence joins TRBV3-1 and TRBJ2-2, with no clear D. The CDR3 contains 18 residues. The germline V and J ends were trimmed by 1 base and 0 bases, with 15 bases remaining between them. CDR1 LGHDT and CDR2 YNNKEL come from the germline V gene (reference sequence). This chain's CDR3 is CASSQVEVSGSNTGELFF. CDR3 DNA: TGTGCCAGCAGCCAAGTCGAAGTAAGTGGGTCGAACACCGGGGAGCTGTTTTTT.

This chain uses TRBV12-3 or TRBV12-4 with TRBJ1-4; 12 nucleotides agree with TRBD1. Germline trimming cut 6 bases from V and 10 bases from J; bases unmatched to any gene: 12. This CDR3 is 16 amino acids long. In DNA form, the CDR3 reads TGTGCCAGCAGCGGCACCTACGGGACAGGGGGCGTAAAACTGTTTTTT. This encodes CASSGTYGTGGVKLFF.

The rearrangement uses TRBV25-1 and TRBJ2-4, with D perhaps given as TRBD1 or TRBD2 (5 bases each). V lost 0 bases to trimming and J lost 6 bases, with 12 bases between them. Germline CDR1 and CDR2: MGHDK and SYGVNS. The CDR3 is made up of 15 amino acids. The CDR3 nucleotides are TGTGCCAGCAGTGAATATGGCAGGGAGTCAAACATTCAGTACTTC. It encodes CASSEYGRESNIQYF.

The rearrangement links TRBV7-3 to TRBJ2-7; maybe TRBD2 (7 bases). The CDR3 extends over 13 amino acids. The germline V and J ends were trimmed by 4 bases and 5 bases, with 12 bases remaining between them. From germline, CDR1 is SGHTA and CDR2 FQGTGA. The CDR3 DNA reads TGTGCCAGCAGCTCAGGGGAGGGTAACGAGCAGTACTTC. This sequence encodes CASSSGEGNEQYF.

Only one count was recorded for this clonotype. The CDR3 does not end in the conserved phenylalanine or tryptophan, so this is likely a read error. The chain links TRBV7-9 to TRBJ1-1, with D hard to call. This CDR3 spans 13 amino acids. Looked up from germline, CDR1 is SEHNR and CDR2 is FQNEAQ (reference sequence). V lost 5 bases, J lost 0 bases, and 7 bases lay in between. For the CDR3, the DNA is TGTGCCAGCAGCCTACAGATGAACACTGAAGCTTTCTCT. It encodes CASSLQMNTEAFS.

In DNA, the CDR3 is TGTGCCAGCTCCACACGACAGGAGGCAACCTACGAGCAGTACTTC. Its protein is CASSTRQEATYEQYF. V is TRBV6-6 and J is TRBJ2-5; perhaps TRBD1 as D (6 bases). The last part of the DNA fits TRBJ2-7 better; the J call may be wrong. Per germline, CDR1 MNHNY and CDR2 SVGAGI (reference sequence). The CDR3 length is 15 residues.

The chain joins TRBV29-1 to TRBJ2-7; D is unresolved. The germline V gene has CDR1 SQVTM and CDR2 ANQGSEA. The CDR3 runs 11 residues. CDR3 in DNA: TGCGTTATTCGTAAAGGCTACGAGCAGTACTTC. This gives the protein CVIRKGYEQYF.

The J gene is TRBJ2-5, the V gene TRBV30, with a weak D call TRBD1 (6 bases). With the DNA end fitting TRBJ2-7 better, the J assignment may be wrong. Germline V gene data show CDR1 as GTSNPN and CDR2 as SVGIG (reference sequence). The CDR3 runs to 11 residues. CDR3 nucleotides: TGTGCCTGTAGACAGGCCTACGAGCAGTACTTC. It codes for CACRQAYEQYF.

V is TRBV24-1 and J is TRBJ2-1; 16 bases map to TRBD2. V trimming: 6 bases; J trimming: 5 bases; junction bases outside the gene matches: 9. The CDR3 runs 18 residues. The germline gives CDR1 KGHDR, CDR2 SFDVKD. Written as DNA, the CDR3 is TGTGCCACCAGTTTAGCCGGGACTAGCGGGAGGGGAAACAATGAGCAGTTCTTC. As protein: CATSLAGTSGRGNNEQFF.

This clonotype was seen more than once but under ten times. The chain carries TRBV12-3 or TRBV12-4 and TRBJ2-1; 10 bases are a match to TRBD2. Unmatched junction bases numbered 3, after V lost 6 bases and J lost 13 bases. The CDR3 sequence is 11 residues long. CDR3 DNA: TGTGCCAGCAGAACTAGCGGGGCTCAGTTCTTC. It is translated as CASRTSGAQFF.

This chain links TRBV10-3 with TRBJ2-7, with TRBD2 matching 8 bases. Germline V CDR1 and CDR2: ENHRY, SYGVKD. V was clipped by 7 bases and J by 5 bases; unmatched bases: 13. The CDR3 is 15 residues long. The CDR3 region has the DNA TGTGCCATCAATACCAAAGGAGCGGGAGACCACGAGCAGTACTTC. Its translation: CAINTKGAGDHEQYF.

J is TRBJ2-7 and V is TRBV20-1; D not certain. The ends were cut back, 1 base at V and 1 base at J, with 23 bases in the middle. The CDR3 consists of 18 residues. Per germline, CDR1 DFQATT and CDR2 SNEGSKA (reference sequence). CDR3 coding DNA: TGCAGTGCTAGAGCACGAGGCTCTCCCCCCTGGGGTTCCTACGAGCAGTACTTC. Its translation: CSARARGSPPWGSYEQYF.

The rearrangement links TRBV7-7 to TRBJ2-1; 15 bases fit TRBD2. There are 15 residues in the CDR3. Germline CDR1 is SSHAT and CDR2 is FNYEAQ (reference sequence). CDR3 nucleotides: TGTGCTAGCTCACCTTGGACTAGCGGGGGGGATGAGCAGTTCTTC. This gives the protein CASSPWTSGGDEQFF.

As concerns this clonotype: This may stem from a read error, because a much larger clone lies one nucleotide away. The V and J genes are TRBV3-1 and TRBJ2-3; D is uncertain. V lost 3 bases, J lost 4 bases, and 2 bases lay in between. The V gene's germline CDR1 is LGHDT and CDR2 YNNKEL (reference sequence). The CDR3 extends over 11 amino acids. The CDR3 nucleotides read TGTGCCAGCAGCCACGCAGATACGCAGTATTTT. It specifies CASSHADTQYF.

A few counts support this clonotype. The V gene is TRBV6-5, the J gene TRBJ1-2; 7 bases agree with TRBD1. V trimming: 7 bases; J trimming: 2 bases; junction bases outside the gene matches: 10. This CDR3 has 15 amino acids. Germline V gives CDR1 MNHEY, CDR2 SVGAGI. The chain's CDR3 is CASTLEAQGNYGYTF. The CDR3 DNA sequence: TGTGCCAGCACCCTCGAAGCACAGGGGAACTATGGCTACACCTTC.

The chain couples TRBV11-2 to TRBJ1-4; D uncertain. The CDR3 has 15 residues. CDR1 and CDR2 (germline): SGHAT, FQNNGV. The V end was cut by 1 base, the J end by 0 bases, with 6 bases between. CDR3 nucleotide sequence: TGTGCCAGCAGCTTAGTCGGGACAACTAATGAAAAACTGTTTTTT. This sequence encodes CASSLVGTTNEKLFF.

The chain joins TRBV9 to TRBJ2-6; 9 positions agree with TRBD1. The CDR3 contains 16 residues. J lost 0 bases, V lost 2 bases, and 0 bases had no gene match. Looked up from germline, CDR1 is SGDLS and CDR2 is YYNGEE. CDR3 nucleotides: TGTGCCAGCAGCGTGGGACAGGGCTCTGGGGCCAACGTCCTGACTTTC. Translation gives CASSVGQGSGANVLTF.

This clonotype was detected only once. The J gene is TRBJ2-7, the V gene TRBV12-3 or TRBV12-4, with 7 bases lining up with TRBD2. The length of the CDR3 is 13 residues. V shed 6 bases, J shed 3 bases, and the junction held 5 bases outside the gene matches. In nucleotides, the CDR3 is TGTGCCAGCAGCGCCCTAGCGGTCTACGAGCAGTACTTC. It translates to CASSALAVYEQYF.

The chain employs TRBV5-1 and TRBJ2-5; possible D gene TRBD2, 5 bases. The V gene's germline CDR1 is SGHRS and CDR2 YFSETQ. The CDR3 runs to 15 residues. Trimming took off 0 bases at V and 0 bases at J, with 9 bases between the two ends. The CDR3 loop reads CASSLAGIYQETQYF. The CDR3 DNA is TGCGCCAGCAGCTTGGCCGGGATCTACCAAGAGACCCAGTACTTC.

The chain is built from TRBV19 and TRBJ2-5; 7 bases match TRBD1. The V and J ends lost 10 bases and 4 bases, in that order; junction bases with no gene match: 18. In germline, CDR1 is LNHDA, CDR2 SQIVND (reference sequence). The CDR3 consists of 16 residues. The CDR3 is CATTSQPRGFGETQYF. The DNA for the CDR3 is TGTGCCACCACCTCACAACCCAGGGGGTTTGGAGAGACCCAGTACTTC. Combining the CDR3 with reference TRBV19 and TRBJ2-5 gives the whole variable domain DGGITQSPKYLFRKEGQNVTLSCEQNLNHDAMYWYRQDPGQGLRLIYYSQIVNDFQKGDIAEGYSVSREKKESFPLTVTSAQKNPTAFYLCATTSQPRGFGETQYFGPGTRLLVL.

The rearrangement uses TRBV18 and TRBJ2-3, with unresolved D. Trimming pared 5 bases from V and 0 bases from J, leaving 9 bases between. The CDR3 spans 14 residues. The V gene's germline CDR1 is KGHSH and CDR2 LQKENI. CDR3 nucleotides: TGTGCCAGCTCAGGCGATTCTAGCACAGATACGCAGTATTTT. This encodes CASSGDSSTDTQYF.

This clonotype was detected only a few times. The chain joins TRBV4-2 to TRBJ2-2; 15 bases map to TRBD2. This CDR3 region has 18 residues. The germline V gene encodes CDR1 LGHNA and CDR2 YNFKEQ. J was trimmed by 5 bases and V by 1 base; bases with no gene match: 5. CDR3 sequence (DNA): TGTGCCAGCAGCCAAGGGACTAGCGGGGGGGCCCAAACCGGGGAGCTGTTTTTT. The encoded protein is CASSQGTSGGAQTGELFF.

J is TRBJ2-2 and V is TRBV6-5; possibly TRBD1 or TRBD2 for D (6 bases each). Trimming removed 0 bases from V and 7 bases from J, with 12 bases in between. Germline CDR1 reads MNHEY; CDR2 reads SVGAGI. The CDR3 has 15 residues. Here the CDR3 reads CASSYSIGGIGELFF. CDR3 sequence (DNA): TGTGCCAGCAGTTACTCGATAGGGGGGATCGGGGAGCTGTTTTTT.

This clonotype showed up just a few times. The chain employs TRBV4-3 and TRBJ2-3; 10 bases match TRBD1. The CDR3 is made up of 16 amino acids. V shed 3 bases and J 4 bases; nucleotides not matched to a gene: 7. In germline, CDR1 is LGHNA, CDR2 YSLEER. CDR3 bases: TGCGCCAGCAGCCAGGTTGACAGGGGGCCGGCAGATACGCAGTATTTT. Protein: CASSQVDRGPADTQYF.

The chain links TRBV12-5 to TRBJ2-5; 10 nucleotides align to TRBD2. J was trimmed by 6 bases and V by 6 bases; bases with no gene match: 4. The CDR3 covers 13 residues. Germline V CDR1 and CDR2: LGHNT, FRNRAP. This chain's CDR3 is CASGFSGGQTQYF. CDR3 nucleotide sequence: TGTGCTAGTGGCTTTAGCGGGGGGCAGACCCAGTACTTC.

The chain joins TRBV7-2 to TRBJ2-1; TRBD2 matches 11 bases. The length of the CDR3 is 15 residues. The germline V gene has CDR1 SGHTA and CDR2 FQGNSA. The junction had 5 bases not matched to a gene; V was cut back by 5 bases and J by 5 bases. CDR3 in DNA: TGTGCCAGCAGCATTAGCGGGGGGGAGAACAATGAGCAGTTCTTC. Protein: CASSISGGENNEQFF.

There are a few counts of this clonotype. The chain uses TRBV2 and TRBJ2-1, with D unresolved. CDR1 SNHLY and CDR2 FYNNEI come from the germline V gene. The V end was cut by 1 base, the J end by 4 bases, with 5 bases between. The CDR3 spans 13 residues. The DNA for the CDR3 is TGTGCCAGCAGTGAAGATGTATACAATGAGCAGTTCTTC. This gives the protein CASSEDVYNEQFF.

This chain joins TRBV12-3 or TRBV12-4 and TRBJ2-5, with TRBD1 matching over 7 bases. The CDR3 runs to 14 residues. J gave up 5 bases and V 5 bases, and 8 bases lay outside the gene matches. The CDR3 region has the DNA TGTGCCAGCAGTCCAGACAGGGAACGGGAGACCCAGTACTTC. This gives the protein CASSPDRERETQYF.

The genes are TRBV28 and TRBJ2-5; 7 nucleotides match TRBD1. J was trimmed by 2 bases and V by 5 bases; bases with no gene match: 8. From germline, CDR1 is MDHEN and CDR2 SYDVKM. The CDR3 has 15 residues. CDR3 in amino acids: CASSLDRALQETQYF. CDR3 nucleotides: TGTGCCAGCAGTCTCGACAGGGCCCTACAAGAGACCCAGTACTTC.

This clonotype has only a few counts. The chain recombines TRBV6-5 with TRBJ2-7; D is tentatively TRBD1 or TRBD2 (5 bases each). CDR1 is MNHEY, CDR2 SVGAGI, per germline. V was trimmed by 5 bases and J by 6 bases, leaving 17 bases between them. The CDR3 runs 14 residues. CDR3 DNA: TGTGCCAGCAGTGCCGGGACGGCCCTCGGCGAGCAGTACTTC. Translation gives CASSAGTALGEQYF.

This rearrangement joins TRBV7-9 to TRBJ2-1; D may be TRBD1 or TRBD2 (5 bases each). The CDR3 spans 14 residues. Trimming left V 5 bases short and J 5 bases short, with 13 bases between. Germline V gene sequence: CDR1 SEHNR, CDR2 FQNEAQ (reference sequence). In nucleotides, the CDR3 is TGTGCCAGCAGCCACGCCGGGGCCAACAATGAGCAGTTCTTC. It is translated as CASSHAGANNEQFF.

This chain uses TRBV3-1 with TRBJ1-4; D may be TRBD1 (6 bases). This CDR3 comprises 14 residues. In germline, CDR1 is LGHDT, CDR2 YNNKEL (reference sequence). The germline V and J ends were trimmed by 5 bases and 5 bases, with 12 bases remaining between them. The CDR3 sequence: CASSTGWSNEKLFF. For the CDR3, the DNA is TGTGCCAGCAGCACAGGGTGGTCGAATGAAAAACTGTTTTTT.